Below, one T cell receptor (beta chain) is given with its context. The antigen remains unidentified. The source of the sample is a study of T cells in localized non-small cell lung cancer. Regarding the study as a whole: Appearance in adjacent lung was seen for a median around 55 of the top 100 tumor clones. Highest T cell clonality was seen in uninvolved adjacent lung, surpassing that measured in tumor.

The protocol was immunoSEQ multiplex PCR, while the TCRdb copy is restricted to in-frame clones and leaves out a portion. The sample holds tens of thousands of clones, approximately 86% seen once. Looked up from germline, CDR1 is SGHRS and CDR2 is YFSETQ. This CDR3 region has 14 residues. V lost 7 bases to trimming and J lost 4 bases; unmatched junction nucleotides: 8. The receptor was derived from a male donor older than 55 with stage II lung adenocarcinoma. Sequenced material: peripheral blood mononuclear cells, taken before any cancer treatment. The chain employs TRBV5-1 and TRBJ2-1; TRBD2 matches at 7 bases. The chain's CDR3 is CASGREWGYNEQFF. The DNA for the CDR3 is TGCGCCAGCGGGAGGGAGTGGGGGTACAATGAGCAGTTCTTC.